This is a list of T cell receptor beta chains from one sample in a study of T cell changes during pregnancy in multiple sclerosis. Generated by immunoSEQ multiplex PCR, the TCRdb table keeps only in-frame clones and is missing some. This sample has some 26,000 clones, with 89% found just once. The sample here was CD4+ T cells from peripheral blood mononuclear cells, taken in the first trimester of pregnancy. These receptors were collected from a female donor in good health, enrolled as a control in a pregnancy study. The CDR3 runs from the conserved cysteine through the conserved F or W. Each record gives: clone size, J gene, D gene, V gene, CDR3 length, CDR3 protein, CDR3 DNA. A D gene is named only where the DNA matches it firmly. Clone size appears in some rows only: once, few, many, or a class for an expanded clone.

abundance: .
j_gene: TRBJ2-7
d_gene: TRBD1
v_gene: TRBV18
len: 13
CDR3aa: CASSPGQKYEQYF
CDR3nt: TGTGCCAGCTCACCGGGACAGAAGTACGAGCAGTACTTC

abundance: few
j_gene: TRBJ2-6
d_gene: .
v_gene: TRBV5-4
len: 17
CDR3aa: CASSLGSVSSGANVLTF
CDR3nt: TGTGCCAGCAGCTTGGGCAGCGTCAGCTCTGGGGCCAACGTCCTGACTTTC

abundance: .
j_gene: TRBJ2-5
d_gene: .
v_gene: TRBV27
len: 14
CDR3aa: CASSLGVIGETQYF
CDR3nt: TGTGCCAGCAGTCTAGGGGTTATCGGGGAGACCCAGTACTTC

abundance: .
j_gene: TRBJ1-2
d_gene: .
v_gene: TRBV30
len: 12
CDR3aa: CAWMAGGYGYTF
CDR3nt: TGTGCCTGGATGGCCGGGGGCTATGGCTACACCTTC

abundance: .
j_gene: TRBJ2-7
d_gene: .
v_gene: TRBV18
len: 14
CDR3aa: CASSPRQGGYEQYF
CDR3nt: TGTGCCAGCTCACCACGTCAGGGTGGCTACGAGCAGTACTTC

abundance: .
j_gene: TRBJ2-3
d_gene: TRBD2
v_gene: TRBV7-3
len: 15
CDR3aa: CASRRGGGEGDTQYF
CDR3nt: TGTGCCAGCCGCCGGGGGGGAGGGGAGGGAGATACGCAGTATTTT

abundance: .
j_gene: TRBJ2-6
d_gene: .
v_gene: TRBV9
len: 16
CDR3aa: CASSVASGSGANVLTF
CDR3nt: TGTGCCAGCAGCGTAGCATCAGGGTCTGGGGCCAACGTCCTGACTTTC

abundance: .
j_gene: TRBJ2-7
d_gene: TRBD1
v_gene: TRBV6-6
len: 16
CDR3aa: CASTPTGGSHTYEQYF
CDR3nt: TGTGCCAGCACTCCGACAGGGGGTTCCCATACCTACGAGCAGTACTTC

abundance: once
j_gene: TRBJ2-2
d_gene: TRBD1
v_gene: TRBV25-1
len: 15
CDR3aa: CASSELDRSTGELFF
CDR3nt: TGTGCCAGCAGTGAGTTGGACAGGAGCACCGGGGAGCTGTTTTTT

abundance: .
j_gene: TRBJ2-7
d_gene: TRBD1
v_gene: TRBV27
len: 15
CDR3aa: CASRPQGLLTYEQYF
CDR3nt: TGTGCCAGCAGGCCACAGGGGCTCCTTACCTACGAGCAGTACTTC

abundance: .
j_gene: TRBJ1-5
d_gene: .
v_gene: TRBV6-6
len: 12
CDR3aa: CATHGVEQPQHF
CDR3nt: TGTGCCACCCACGGGGTAGAACAGCCCCAGCATTTT

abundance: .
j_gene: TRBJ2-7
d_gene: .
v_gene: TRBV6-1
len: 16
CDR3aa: CASSEDVRDLSYEQYF
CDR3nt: TGTGCCAGCAGTGAAGACGTTCGGGACTTAAGCTACGAGCAGTACTTC

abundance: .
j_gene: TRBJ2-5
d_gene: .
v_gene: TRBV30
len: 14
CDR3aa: CAWSGGRGGETQYF
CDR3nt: TGTGCCTGGAGTGGTGGCAGGGGCGGGGAGACCCAGTACTTC

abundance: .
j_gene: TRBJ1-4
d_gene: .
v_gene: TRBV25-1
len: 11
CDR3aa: CASSELEKLFF
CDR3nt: TGTGCCAGCAGTGAACTCGAAAAACTGTTTTTT

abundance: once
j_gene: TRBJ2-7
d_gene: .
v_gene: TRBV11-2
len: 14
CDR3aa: CASSLDPAGYEQYF
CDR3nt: TGTGCCAGCAGCTTAGACCCGGCGGGCTACGAGCAGTACTTC

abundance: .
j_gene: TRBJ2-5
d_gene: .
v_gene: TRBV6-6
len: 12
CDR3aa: CASAARQETQYF
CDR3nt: TGTGCCAGCGCGGCGCGGCAAGAGACCCAGTACTTC

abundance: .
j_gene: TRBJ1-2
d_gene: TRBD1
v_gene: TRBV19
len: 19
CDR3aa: CASRGVGSGGGRADYGYTF
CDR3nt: TGTGCCAGTAGGGGGGTGGGGAGTGGAGGGGGCCGCGCCGACTATGGCTACACCTTC